Sequencing of this T cell receptor beta chain was carried out in a study of graft-versus-host responses after intestinal transplantation. Germline CDR1 reads SGHTA; CDR2 reads FQGTGA. Trimming cost V 2 bases and J 2 bases, with 8 bases left between them. CDR3 length equals 14 residues. Study outcomes and limitations: Some GvH clones appeared in ileal mucosa or blood before recipient bone marrow.

As to this clone: What it binds is not known.

Assay: immunoSEQ multiplex PCR; the TCRdb copy retains only in-frame clones and omits some. The table records tens of thousands of clones, over 80% of them present only once. The chain has TRBV7-3 and TRBJ2-3; D not certain. Source: PBMCs, taken 28 days after intestinal transplant. The sequence derives from a human patient who received an intestinal transplant, so some T cells may come from the graft donor. CDR3: CASSLAPSTDTQYF. The CDR3, as DNA: TGTGCCAGCAGCTTAGCCCCTTCCACAGATACGCAGTATTTT.